This T cell receptor (beta chain) was observed in a study of cytomegalovirus exposure and HLA in healthy donors. Study background: Later, an analysis reported that the 120 or so validation repertoires had used the same platform as the approximately 670 first-cohort repertoires.

Study-level results: The classifier reportedly diagnosed cytomegalovirus status with high sensitivity and specificity. The dataset shows that most TCR sequences were rare, while some public TCRs occurred in many donors.

This clone has a handful of counts. Antigen unknown. Profiling relied on immunoSEQ multiplex PCR, and the TCRdb table lists in-frame clones only, not all of them. The profile shows 300,000 to 350,000 clones, 88% of them singletons. Germline lookup yields CDR1 SGHTA and CDR2 FQGNSA. This CDR3 has 13 residues. V lost 1 base and J lost 6, with 9 bases in between. The receptor was derived from a man aged 25-45 years in good health and CMV-seronegative. The chain carries TRBV7-2 and TRBJ1-1; D gene uncertain. What was sequenced was PBMCs. The CDR3 DNA sequence: TGTGCCAGCAGCTTAGAATTGAGATCTGAAGCTTTCTTT. It yields the protein CASSLELRSEAFF.